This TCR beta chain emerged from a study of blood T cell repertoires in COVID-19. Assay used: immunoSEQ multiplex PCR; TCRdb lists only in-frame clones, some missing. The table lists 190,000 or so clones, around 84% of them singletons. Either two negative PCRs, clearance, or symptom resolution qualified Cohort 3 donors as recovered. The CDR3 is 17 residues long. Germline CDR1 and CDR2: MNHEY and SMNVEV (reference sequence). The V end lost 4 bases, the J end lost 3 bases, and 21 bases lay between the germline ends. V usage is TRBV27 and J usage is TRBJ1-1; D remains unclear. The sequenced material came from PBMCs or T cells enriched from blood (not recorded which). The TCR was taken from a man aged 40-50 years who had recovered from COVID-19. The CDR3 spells CASSYRGIRGTYTEAFF. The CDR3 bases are TGTGCCAGCAGTTACCGAGGGATCCGGGGAACTTACACTGAAGCTTTCTTT.